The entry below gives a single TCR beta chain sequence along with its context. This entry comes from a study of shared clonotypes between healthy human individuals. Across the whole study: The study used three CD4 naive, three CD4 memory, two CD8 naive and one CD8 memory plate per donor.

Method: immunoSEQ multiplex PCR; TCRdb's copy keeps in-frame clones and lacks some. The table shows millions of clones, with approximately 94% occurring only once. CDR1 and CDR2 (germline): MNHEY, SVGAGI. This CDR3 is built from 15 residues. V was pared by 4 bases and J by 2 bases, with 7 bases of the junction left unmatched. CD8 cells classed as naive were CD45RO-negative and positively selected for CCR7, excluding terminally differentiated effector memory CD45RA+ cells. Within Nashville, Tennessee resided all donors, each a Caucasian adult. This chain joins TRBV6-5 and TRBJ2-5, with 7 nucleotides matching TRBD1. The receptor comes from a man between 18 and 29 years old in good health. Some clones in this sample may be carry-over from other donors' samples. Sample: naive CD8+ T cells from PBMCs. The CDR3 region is CASSSPGTVQETQYF. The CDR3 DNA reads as TGTGCCAGCAGTTCCCCGGGGACAGTACAAGAGACCCAGTACTTC.